The rows below give T cell receptor beta chains drawn from one sample of a study of T cell changes during pregnancy in multiple sclerosis. Using immunoSEQ multiplex PCR, the repertoire was profiled, and TCRdb retains in-frame clones only, with some absent. The top ten hold 3% to 4.5% of the sample, which has over 30,000 clones, around 90% seen once. The specimen comprised CD8+ T cells from peripheral blood mononuclear cells, sampled in the third trimester of pregnancy. These receptors came from a female donor with multiple sclerosis, enrolled in a pregnancy study. Each CDR3 is given with its conserved first and last residue. The D gene is left open where the match is weak. The size entry is marked missing in some rows and otherwise reads once, few, many or a size class.

>NA|TRBJ2-7|NA|TRBV9
TGTGCCAGCAGCCTTGAGGGGCAGGGGGGCCCCTACGAGCAGTACTTC
CASSLEGQGGPYEQYF
>NA|TRBJ2-1|NA|TRBV4-2
TGTGCCAGCAGCCAAGGCGGGTCGCAGTTCTTC
CASSQGGSQFF
>NA|TRBJ2-7|NA|TRBV2
TGTGCCAGCAGTGAGGGGCAACCCTACGAGCAGTACTTC
CASSEGQPYEQYF
>TRBD1|TRBJ1-6|NA|TRBV27
TGTGCCAGCAGATTAGGACAGGAGTATAATTCACCCCTCCACTTT
CASRLGQEYNSPLHF
>TRBD2|TRBJ2-1|NA|TRBV5-1
TGCGCCAGCAGCTTGGTATCTAGCGGGGGTGGGGATGAGCAGTTCTTC
CASSLVSSGGGDEQFF
>NA|TRBJ2-1|NA|TRBV6-6
TGTGCCAGCAGTTACCCGGGGGATGAGCAGTTCTTC
CASSYPGDEQFF
>TRBD1|TRBJ1-3|NA|TRBV6-1
TGTGCCAGCAGACCCTCGACAGGGGGTGGAAACACCATATATTTT
CASRPSTGGGNTIYF
>NA|TRBJ1-2|NA|TRBV7-8
TGTGCCAGCAGCGTATCCGGGGGGATTAACTATGGCTACACCTTC
CASSVSGGINYGYTF
>TRBD1|TRBJ1-2|once|TRBV4-1
TGCGCCAGCAGCCAAGAAGTCCACAGGGGCTATGGCTACACCTTC
CASSQEVHRGYGYTF
>TRBD2|TRBJ2-1|NA|TRBV10-2
TGCGCCAGCACTTTTCGAGGGGGCGGGGGGGCTCGTGGGAATGAGCAGTTCTTC
CASTFRGGGGARGNEQFF
>NA|TRBJ1-2|NA|TRBV5-4
TGTGCCAGCAGCCAAAGATCAGGCCTCTATGGCTACACCTTC
CASSQRSGLYGYTF
>TRBD1|TRBJ1-1|NA|TRBV7-6
TGTGCCAGCAGCTTAGAGGGGACAGGGAACACTGAAGCTTTCTTT
CASSLEGTGNTEAFF
>NA|TRBJ1-5|NA|TRBV4-1
TGCGCCAGCAGCCAAGAGCTAGTAACAAATCAGCCCCAGCATTTT
CASSQELVTNQPQHF
>NA|TRBJ2-1|NA|TRBV27
TGTGCCAGCAGTTTAGGAGTCTACAATGAGCAGTTCTTC
CASSLGVYNEQFF
>NA|TRBJ1-1|NA|TRBV19
TGTGCCAGTAGCCTCGGGAGGGGAGTTGGCACTGAAGCTTTCTTT
CASSLGRGVGTEAFF
>NA|TRBJ2-7|NA|TRBV7-2
TGTGCCAGCAGCTTACTAGGCGACAGAGACTACGAGCAGTACTTC
CASSLLGDRDYEQYF
>NA|TRBJ2-4|NA|TRBV10-1
TGCGCCAGCAGTGACACAGAGGGGGAAGCCAAAAACATTCAGTACTTC
CASSDTEGEAKNIQYF